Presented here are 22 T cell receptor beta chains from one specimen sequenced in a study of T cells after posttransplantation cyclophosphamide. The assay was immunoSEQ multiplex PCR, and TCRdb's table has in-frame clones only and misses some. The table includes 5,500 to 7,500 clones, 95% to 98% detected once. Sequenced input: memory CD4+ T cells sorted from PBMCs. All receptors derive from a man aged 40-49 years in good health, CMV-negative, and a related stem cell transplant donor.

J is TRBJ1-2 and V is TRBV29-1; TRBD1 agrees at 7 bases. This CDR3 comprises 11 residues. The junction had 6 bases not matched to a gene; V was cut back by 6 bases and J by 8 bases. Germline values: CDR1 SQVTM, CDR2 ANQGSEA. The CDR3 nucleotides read TGCAGCGTGAGGGGGACAGACGGCTACACCTTC. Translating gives CSVRGTDGYTF.

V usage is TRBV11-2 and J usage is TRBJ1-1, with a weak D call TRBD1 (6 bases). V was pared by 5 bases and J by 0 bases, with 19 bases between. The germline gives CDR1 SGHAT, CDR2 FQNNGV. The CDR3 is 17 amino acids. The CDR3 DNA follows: TGTGCCAGCAGCAGTCACGGGGCAGGGGTCATGAACACTGAAGCTTTCTTT. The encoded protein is CASSSHGAGVMNTEAFF.

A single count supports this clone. The CDR3 sequence: CASSRTSGELFF. The CDR3 DNA is TGTGCCAGCAGCCGGACATCCGGGGAGCTGTTTTTT. The rearrangement links TRBV7-3 to TRBJ2-2; D is possibly TRBD1 (5 bases). The CDR3 covers 12 residues. The V and J ends lost 5 bases and 6 bases respectively, with 7 bases between them. Germline V CDR1 and CDR2: SGHTA, FQGTGA.

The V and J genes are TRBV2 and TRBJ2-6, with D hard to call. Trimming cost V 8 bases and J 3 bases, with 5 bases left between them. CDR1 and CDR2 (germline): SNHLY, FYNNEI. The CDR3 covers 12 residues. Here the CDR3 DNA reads TGTGCCAGCTTAGTTGGGGCCAACGTCCTGACTTTC. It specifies CASLVGANVLTF.

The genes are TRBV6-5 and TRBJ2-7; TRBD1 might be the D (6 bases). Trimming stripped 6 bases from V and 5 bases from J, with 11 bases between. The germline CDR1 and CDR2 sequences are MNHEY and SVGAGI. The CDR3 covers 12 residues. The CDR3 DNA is TGTGCCAGCAGCGTCAGGGGCCACGAGCAGTACTTC. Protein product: CASSVRGHEQYF.

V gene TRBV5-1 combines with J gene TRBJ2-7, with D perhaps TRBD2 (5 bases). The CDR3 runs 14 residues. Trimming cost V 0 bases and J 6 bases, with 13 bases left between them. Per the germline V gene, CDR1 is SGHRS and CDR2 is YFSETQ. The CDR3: CASSLALDVGEQYF. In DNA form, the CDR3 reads TGCGCCAGCAGCTTGGCACTAGACGTGGGCGAGCAGTACTTC.

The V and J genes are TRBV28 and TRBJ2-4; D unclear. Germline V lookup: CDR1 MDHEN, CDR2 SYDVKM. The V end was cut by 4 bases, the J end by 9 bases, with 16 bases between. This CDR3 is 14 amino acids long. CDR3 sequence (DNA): TGTGCCAGCAGTTGGTCGTCTAACTCTGGCATTCAGTACTTC. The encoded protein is CASSWSSNSGIQYF.

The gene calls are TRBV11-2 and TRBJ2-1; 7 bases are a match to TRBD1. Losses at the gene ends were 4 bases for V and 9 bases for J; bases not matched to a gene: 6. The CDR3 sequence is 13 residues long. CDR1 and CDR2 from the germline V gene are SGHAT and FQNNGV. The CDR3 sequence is CASSSDRVGEQFF. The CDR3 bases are TGTGCCAGCAGCTCCGACAGGGTGGGTGAGCAGTTCTTC.

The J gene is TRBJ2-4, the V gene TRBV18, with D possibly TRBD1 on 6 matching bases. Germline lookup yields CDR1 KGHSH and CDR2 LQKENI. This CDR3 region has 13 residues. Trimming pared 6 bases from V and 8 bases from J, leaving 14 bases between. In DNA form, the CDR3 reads TGTGCCAGCTCTTACAGGGAGAGAGACATTCAGTACTTC. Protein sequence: CASSYRERDIQYF. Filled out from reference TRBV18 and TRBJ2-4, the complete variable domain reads NAGVMQNPRHLVRRRGQEARLRCSPMKGHSHVYWYRQLPEEGLKFMVYLQKENIIDESGMPKERFSAEFPKEGPSILRIQQVVRGDSAAYFCASSYRERDIQYFGAGTRLSVL.

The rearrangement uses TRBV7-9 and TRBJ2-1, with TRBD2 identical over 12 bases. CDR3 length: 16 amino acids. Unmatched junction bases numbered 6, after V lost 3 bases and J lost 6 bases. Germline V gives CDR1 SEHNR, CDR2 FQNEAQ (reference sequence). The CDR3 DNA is TGTGCCAGCAGCTTTGGACTAGCGGGGAGTGGCAATGAGCAGTTCTTC. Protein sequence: CASSFGLAGSGNEQFF.

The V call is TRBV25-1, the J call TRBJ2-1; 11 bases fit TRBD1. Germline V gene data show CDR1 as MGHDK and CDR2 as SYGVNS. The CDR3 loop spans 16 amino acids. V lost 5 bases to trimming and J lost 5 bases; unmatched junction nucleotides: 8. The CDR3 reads CASSYSGTGGHNEQFF. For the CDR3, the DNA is TGTGCCAGCAGTTATTCCGGGACAGGGGGTCACAATGAGCAGTTCTTC.

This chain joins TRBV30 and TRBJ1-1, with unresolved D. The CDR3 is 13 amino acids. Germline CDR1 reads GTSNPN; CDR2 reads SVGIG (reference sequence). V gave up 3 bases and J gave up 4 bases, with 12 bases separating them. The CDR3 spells CAWSPPSGTEAFF. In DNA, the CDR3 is TGTGCCTGGAGCCCGCCATCGGGCACTGAAGCTTTCTTT.

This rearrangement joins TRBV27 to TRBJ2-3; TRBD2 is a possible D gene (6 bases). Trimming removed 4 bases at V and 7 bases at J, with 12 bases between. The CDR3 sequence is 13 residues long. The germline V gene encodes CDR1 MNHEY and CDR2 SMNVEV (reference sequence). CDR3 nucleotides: TGTGCCAGCAGTTCCCGCGGGATTAATACGCAGTATTTT. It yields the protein CASSSRGINTQYF.

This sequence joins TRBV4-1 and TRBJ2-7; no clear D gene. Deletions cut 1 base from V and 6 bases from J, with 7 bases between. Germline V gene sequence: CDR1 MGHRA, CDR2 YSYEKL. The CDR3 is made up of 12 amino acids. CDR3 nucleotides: TGCGCCAGCAGCCAAGTGAACTCCGAGCAGTACTTC. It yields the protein CASSQVNSEQYF.

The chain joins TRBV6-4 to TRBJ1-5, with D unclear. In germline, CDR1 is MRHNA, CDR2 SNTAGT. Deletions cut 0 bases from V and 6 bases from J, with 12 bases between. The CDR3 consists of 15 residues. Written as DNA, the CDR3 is TGTGCCAGCAGTGACTCGGGCATCGCCGGTCAGCCCCAGCATTTT. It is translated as CASSDSGIAGQPQHF.

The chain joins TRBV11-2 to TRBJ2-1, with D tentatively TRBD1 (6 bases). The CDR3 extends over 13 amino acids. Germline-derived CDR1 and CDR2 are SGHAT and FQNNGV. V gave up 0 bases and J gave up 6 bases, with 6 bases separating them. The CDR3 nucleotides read TGTGCCAGCAGCTTAGACAGGGGCAATGAGCAGTTCTTC. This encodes CASSLDRGNEQFF. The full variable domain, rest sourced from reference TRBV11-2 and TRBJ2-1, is EAGVAQSPRYKIIEKRQSVAFWCNPISGHATLYWYQQILGQGPKLLIQFQNNGVVDDSQLPKDRFSAERLKGVDSTLKIQPAKLEDSAVYLCASSLDRGNEQFFGPGTRLTVL.

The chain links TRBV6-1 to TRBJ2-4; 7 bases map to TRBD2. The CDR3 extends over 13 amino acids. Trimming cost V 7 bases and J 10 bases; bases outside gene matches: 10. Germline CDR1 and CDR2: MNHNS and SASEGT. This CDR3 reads CASINLGGRIQYF. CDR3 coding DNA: TGTGCCAGCATCAACCTGGGGGGGAGGATTCAGTACTTC.

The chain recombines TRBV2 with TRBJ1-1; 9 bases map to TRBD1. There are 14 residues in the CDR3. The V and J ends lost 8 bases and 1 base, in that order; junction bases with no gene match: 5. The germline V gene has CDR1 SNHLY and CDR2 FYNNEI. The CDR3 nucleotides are TGTGCCAGCGTCGAGGGACAGGGGAACACTGAAGCTTTCTTT. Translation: CASVEGQGNTEAFF.

The CDR3 region has the DNA TGTGCCAGCAGTGACCCGATTCCAGGGGTCTACGAGCAGTACTTC. This codes for CASSDPIPGVYEQYF. The genes are TRBV2 and TRBJ2-7; D perhaps matches TRBD1 (6 bases). The germline gives CDR1 SNHLY, CDR2 FYNNEI. Trimming took 3 bases from V and 3 from J, leaving 15 bases between them. The CDR3 sequence is 15 residues long.

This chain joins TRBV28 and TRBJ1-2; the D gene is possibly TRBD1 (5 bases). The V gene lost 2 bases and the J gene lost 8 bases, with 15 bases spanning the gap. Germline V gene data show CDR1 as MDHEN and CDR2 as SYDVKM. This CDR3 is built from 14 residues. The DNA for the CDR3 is TGTGCCAGCAGTTTAAATGCAGGGAAGATCGGCTACACCTTC. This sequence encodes CASSLNAGKIGYTF.

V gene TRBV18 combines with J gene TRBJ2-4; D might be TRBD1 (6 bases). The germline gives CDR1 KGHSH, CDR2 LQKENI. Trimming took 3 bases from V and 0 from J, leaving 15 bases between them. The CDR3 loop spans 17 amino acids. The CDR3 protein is CASSPQQGPVAKNIQYF. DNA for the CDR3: TGTGCCAGCTCACCGCAACAGGGACCGGTAGCCAAAAACATTCAGTACTTC.

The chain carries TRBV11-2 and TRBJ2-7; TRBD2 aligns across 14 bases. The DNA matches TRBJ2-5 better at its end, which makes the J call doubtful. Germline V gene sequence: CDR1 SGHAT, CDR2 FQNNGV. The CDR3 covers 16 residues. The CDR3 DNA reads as TGTGCCAGCAGCGAAGGGACTAGCGGGAGAGTCGAGACCCAGTACTTC. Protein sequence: CASSEGTSGRVETQYF.